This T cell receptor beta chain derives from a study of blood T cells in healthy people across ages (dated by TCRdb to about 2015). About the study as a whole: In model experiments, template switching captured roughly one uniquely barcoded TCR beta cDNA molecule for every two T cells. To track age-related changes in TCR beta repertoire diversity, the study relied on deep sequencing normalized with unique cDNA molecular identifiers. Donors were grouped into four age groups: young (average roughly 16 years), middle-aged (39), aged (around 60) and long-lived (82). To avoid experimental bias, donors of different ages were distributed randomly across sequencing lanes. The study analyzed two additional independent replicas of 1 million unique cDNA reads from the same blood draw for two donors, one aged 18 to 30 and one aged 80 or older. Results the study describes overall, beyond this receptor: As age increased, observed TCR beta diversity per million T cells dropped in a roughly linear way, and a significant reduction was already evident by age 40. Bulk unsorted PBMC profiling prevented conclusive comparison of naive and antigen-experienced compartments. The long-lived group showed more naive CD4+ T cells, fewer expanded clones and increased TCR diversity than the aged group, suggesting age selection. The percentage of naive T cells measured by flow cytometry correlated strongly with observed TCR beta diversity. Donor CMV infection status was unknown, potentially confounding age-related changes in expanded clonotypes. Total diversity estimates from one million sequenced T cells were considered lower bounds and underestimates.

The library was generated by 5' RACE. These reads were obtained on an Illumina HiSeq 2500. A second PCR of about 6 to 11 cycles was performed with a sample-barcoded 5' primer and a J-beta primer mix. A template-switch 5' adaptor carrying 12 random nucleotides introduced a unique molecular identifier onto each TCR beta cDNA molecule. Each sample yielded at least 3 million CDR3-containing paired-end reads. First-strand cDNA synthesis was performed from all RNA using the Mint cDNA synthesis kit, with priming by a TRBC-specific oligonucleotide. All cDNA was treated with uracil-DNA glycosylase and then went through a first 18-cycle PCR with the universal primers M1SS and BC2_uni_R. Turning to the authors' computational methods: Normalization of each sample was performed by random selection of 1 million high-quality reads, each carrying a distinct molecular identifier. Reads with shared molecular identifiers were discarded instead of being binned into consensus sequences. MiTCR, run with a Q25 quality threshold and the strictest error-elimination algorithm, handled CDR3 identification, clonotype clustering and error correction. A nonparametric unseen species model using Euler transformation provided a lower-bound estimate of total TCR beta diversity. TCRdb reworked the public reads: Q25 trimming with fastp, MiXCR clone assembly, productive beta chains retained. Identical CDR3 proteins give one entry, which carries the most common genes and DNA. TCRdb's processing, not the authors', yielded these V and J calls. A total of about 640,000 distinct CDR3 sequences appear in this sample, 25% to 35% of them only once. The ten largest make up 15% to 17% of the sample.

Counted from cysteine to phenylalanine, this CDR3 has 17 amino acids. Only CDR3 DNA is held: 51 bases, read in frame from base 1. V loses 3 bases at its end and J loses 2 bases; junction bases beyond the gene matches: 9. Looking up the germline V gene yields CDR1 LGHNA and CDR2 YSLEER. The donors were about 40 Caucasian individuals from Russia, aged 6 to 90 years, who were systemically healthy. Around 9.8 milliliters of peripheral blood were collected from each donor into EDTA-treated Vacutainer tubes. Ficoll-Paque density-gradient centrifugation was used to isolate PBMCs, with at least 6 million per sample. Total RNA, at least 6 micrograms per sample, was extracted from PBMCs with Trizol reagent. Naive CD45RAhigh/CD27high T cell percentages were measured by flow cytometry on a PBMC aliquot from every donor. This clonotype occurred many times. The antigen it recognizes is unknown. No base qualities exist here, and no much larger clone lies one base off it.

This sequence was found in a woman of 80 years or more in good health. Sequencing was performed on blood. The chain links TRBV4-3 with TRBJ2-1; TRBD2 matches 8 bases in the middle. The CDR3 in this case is CASSQKSAGDPYNEQFF. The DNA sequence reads TGCGCCAGCAGCCAGAAATCAGCGGGGGACCCCTACAATGAGCAGTTCTTC.